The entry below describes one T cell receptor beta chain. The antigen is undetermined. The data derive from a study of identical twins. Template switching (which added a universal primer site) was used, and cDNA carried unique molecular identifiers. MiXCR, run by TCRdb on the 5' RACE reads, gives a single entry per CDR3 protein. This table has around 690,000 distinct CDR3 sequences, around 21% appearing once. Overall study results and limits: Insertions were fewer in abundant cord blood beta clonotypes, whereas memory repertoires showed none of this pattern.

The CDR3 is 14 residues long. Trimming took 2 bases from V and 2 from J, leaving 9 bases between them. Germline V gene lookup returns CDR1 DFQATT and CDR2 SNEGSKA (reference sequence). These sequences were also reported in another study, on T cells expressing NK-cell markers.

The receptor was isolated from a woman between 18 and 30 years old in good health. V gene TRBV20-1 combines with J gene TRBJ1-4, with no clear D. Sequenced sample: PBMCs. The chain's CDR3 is CSARKLPTNEKLFF. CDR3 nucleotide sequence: TGCAGTGCTAGAAAACTCCCCACTAATGAAAAACTGTTTTTT.